This T cell receptor (beta chain) derives from a study of blood T cells in healthy people across ages. Together with a sample-barcoded 5' primer, a J-beta primer mix was included in a second PCR lasting about 7 to 11 cycles. MiXCR, run by TCRdb on the 5' RACE reads, gives a single entry per CDR3 protein. Of 700,000 to 900,000 distinct CDR3 sequences listed, around half are singletons. This CDR3 comprises 18 residues. Germline loops: CDR1 SGHNT, CDR2 YENEEA. Germline trimming cut 5 bases from V and 2 bases from J; bases unmatched to any gene: 10. This sequence originates from an older man in good health. This chain joins TRBV11-3 and TRBJ2-1; 12 bases are a match to TRBD2. The sequenced sample was blood. Written as DNA, the CDR3 is TGTGCCAGCAGCCCTTCAGCACTAGCGGGAGGAACCTACAATGAGCAGTTCTTC. It specifies CASSPSALAGGTYNEQFF.